This T cell receptor (beta chain) comes out of a study of T cell repertoires in cytomegalovirus infection. This clonotype was observed a few times. TCRdb analysed the reads with MiXCR anew, one entry per CDR3 protein. The table has under 200,000 distinct CDR3 sequences, roughly 27% seen once; the top ten hold approximately 31%. CDR1 and CDR2 (germline): MNHEY, SVGAGI. There are 13 residues in the CDR3. Trimming pared 0 bases from V and 4 bases from J, leaving 6 bases between. This rearrangement joins TRBV6-5 to TRBJ2-5; D possibly uses TRBD1 or TRBD2 (5 bases each). The source material was PBMCs. The receptor comes from a human donor in good health (CMV status not recorded). Some clones in this sample may be carry-over from other donors' samples. DNA for the CDR3: TGTGCCAGCAGTTACTCTGGGGGAGAGACCCAGTACTTC. Protein sequence: CASSYSGGETQYF.